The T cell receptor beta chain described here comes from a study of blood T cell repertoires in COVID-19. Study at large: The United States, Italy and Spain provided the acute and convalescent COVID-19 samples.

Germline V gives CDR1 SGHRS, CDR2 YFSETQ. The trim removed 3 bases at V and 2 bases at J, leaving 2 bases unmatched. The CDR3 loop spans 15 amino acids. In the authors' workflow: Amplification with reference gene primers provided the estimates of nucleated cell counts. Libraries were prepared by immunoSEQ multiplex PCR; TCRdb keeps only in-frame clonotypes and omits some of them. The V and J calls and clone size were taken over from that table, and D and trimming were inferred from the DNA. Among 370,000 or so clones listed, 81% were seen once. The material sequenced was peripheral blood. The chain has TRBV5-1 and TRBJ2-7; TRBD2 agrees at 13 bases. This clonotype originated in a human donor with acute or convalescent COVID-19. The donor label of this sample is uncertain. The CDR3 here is CASSWTSGGTYEQYF. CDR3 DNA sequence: TGCGCCAGCAGCTGGACTAGCGGGGGAACCTACGAGCAGTACTTC.